The sequence of this TCR beta chain was determined in a study of identical twins. Study observations and caveats: Beta clonotypes that were abundant in cord blood contained fewer insertions, a pattern absent from memory repertoires. Not following the same donors, the study drew its conclusions from cross-sectional statistical analysis.

Per germline, CDR1 MNHEY and CDR2 SVGEGT. Trimming took 6 bases from V and 7 from J, leaving 15 bases between them. The CDR3 is 14 amino acids. Addition of a universal primer site occurred through template switching, and cDNA carried unique molecular identifiers. Using its own MiXCR run on the 5' RACE reads, TCRdb lists one record per CDR3 protein. The sample has just over 500,000 distinct CDR3 sequences, roughly a fifth seen once. Comment on this clonotype: The antigen is unknown.

Another study also made use of these data, one on T cells expressing NK-cell markers. That source adds: In a few donors, these clonotypes also led the CD3+CD56-NKG2C+ fraction.

The sequence came from a woman between 18 and 29 years old in good health. The sample consisted of CD4+ T cells sorted from blood. This chain links TRBV6-2 or TRBV6-3 with TRBJ2-2; D is unresolved. CDR3 residues: CASRSPFSSGELFF. CDR3 in DNA: TGTGCCAGCAGGTCCCCGTTTTCCAGCGGGGAGCTGTTTTTT.